This is a list of T cell receptor beta chains from one sample in a study of cytomegalovirus exposure and HLA in healthy donors. Clones were read by immunoSEQ multiplex PCR, and TCRdb kept only the in-frame ones, dropping some. The repertoire includes about 170,000 clones, around 80% of them detected once, and roughly 2.1% sits in the top ten. Sequencing was carried out using PBMCs. The source is a woman in her 30s in good health and CMV-seropositive. CDR3s include the opening cysteine and the closing phenylalanine or tryptophan. The D gene is left open where the match is weak. Some rows have no size entry. The others give once, few or many, or a class for an expanded clone.

>-|TRBJ1-2|-|TRBV15
CATSSGQKSLYYGYTF
TGTGCCACCAGCAGCGGACAGAAATCCCTCTACTATGGCTACACCTTC
>-|TRBJ2-5|-|TRBV6-6
CASSYSNRVKETQYF
TGTGCCAGCAGTTACTCAAACAGGGTAAAAGAGACCCAGTACTTC
>TRBD2|TRBJ2-3|-|TRBV7-6
CASSSTSGATDTQYF
TGTGCCAGCAGCTCGACTAGCGGGGCCACAGATACGCAGTATTTT
>TRBD2|TRBJ2-2|-|TRBV5-6
CASSLGLAGGFTGELFF
TGTGCCAGCAGCTTGGGACTAGCGGGGGGCTTTACCGGGGAGCTGTTTTTT
>-|TRBJ1-5|once|TRBV7-9
CASSLGQGWNQPQHF
TGTGCCAGCAGCTTAGGGCAGGGTTGGAATCAGCCCCAGCATTTT
>-|TRBJ1-1|-|TRBV28
CASRFSGSLNTEAFF
TGTGCCAGCAGGTTCTCAGGCTCTTTGAACACTGAAGCTTTCTTT
>-|TRBJ2-1|-|TRBV6-1
CASSDKGLQFF
TGTGCCAGCAGTGATAAGGGACTGCAGTTCTTC
>-|TRBJ1-3|-|TRBV29-1
CSAGQSAGNTIYF
TGCAGCGCCGGACAGTCTGCTGGAAACACCATATATTTT
>-|TRBJ1-5|-|TRBV28
CASKHPGGDGAGNQPQHF
TGTGCCAGCAAGCATCCCGGGGGGGACGGTGCGGGCAATCAGCCCCAGCATTTT
>TRBD1|TRBJ2-2|once|TRBV10-3
CASAGQEDYTGELFF
TGTGCCAGCGCGGGACAGGAAGATTATACCGGGGAGCTGTTTTTT
>-|TRBJ1-5|-|TRBV7-2
CASSLATAYNQPQHF
TGTGCCAGCAGCTTAGCCACAGCATACAATCAGCCCCAGCATTTT
>-|TRBJ2-7|-|TRBV27
CASSFSGSSYEQYF
TGTGCCAGCAGTTTTTCCGGGAGCTCCTACGAGCAGTACTTC